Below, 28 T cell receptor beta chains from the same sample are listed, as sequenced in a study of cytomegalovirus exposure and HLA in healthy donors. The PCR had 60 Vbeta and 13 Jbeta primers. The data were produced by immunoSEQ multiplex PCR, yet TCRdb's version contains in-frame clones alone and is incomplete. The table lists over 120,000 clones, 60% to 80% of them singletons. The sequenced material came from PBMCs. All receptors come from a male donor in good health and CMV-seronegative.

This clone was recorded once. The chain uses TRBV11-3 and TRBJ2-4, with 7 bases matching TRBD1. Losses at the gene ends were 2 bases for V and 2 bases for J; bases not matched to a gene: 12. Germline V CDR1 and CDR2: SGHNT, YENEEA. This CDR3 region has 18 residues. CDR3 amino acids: CASSLSGTAITTKNIQYF. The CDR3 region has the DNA TGTGCCAGCAGCTTATCGGGGACAGCGATAACAACCAAAAACATTCAGTACTTC.

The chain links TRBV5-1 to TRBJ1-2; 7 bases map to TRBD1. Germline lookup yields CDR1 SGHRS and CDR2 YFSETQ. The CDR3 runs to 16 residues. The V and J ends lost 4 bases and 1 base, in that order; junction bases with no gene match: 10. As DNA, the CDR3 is TGCGCCAGCAGCCAAAGGATGAGACAGGGTAACTATGGCTACACCTTC. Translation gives CASSQRMRQGNYGYTF. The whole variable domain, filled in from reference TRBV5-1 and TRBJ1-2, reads KAGVTQTPRYLIKTRGQQVTLSCSPISGHRSVSWYQQTPGQGLQFLFEYFSETQRNKGNFPGRFSGRQFSNSRSEMNVSTLELGDSALYLCASSQRMRQGNYGYTFGSGTRLTVV.

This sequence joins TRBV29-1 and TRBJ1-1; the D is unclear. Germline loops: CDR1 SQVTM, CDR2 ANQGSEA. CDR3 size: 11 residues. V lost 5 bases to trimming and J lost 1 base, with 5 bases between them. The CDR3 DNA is TGCAGCGTTTTAGAGAACACTGAAGCTTTCTTT. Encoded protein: CSVLENTEAFF.

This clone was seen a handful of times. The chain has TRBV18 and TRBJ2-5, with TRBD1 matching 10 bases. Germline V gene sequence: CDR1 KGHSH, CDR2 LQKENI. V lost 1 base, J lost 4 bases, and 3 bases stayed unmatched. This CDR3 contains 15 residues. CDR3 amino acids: CASSPLGQGSETQYF. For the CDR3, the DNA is TGTGCCAGCTCACCACTGGGACAGGGGTCAGAGACCCAGTACTTC.

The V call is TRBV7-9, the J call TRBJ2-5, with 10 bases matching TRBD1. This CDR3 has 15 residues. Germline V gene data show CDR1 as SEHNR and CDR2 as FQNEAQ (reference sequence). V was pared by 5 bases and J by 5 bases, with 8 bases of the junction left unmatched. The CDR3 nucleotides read TGTGCCAGCAGCCTTGACAGGGGGCGCATGGAGACCCAGTACTTC. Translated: CASSLDRGRMETQYF.

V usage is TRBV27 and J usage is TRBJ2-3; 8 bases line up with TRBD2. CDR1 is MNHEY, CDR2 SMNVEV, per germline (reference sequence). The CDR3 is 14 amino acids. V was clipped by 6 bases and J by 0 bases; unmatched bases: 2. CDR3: CASRLAASTDTQYF. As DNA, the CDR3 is TGTGCCAGCAGACTAGCGGCTAGCACAGATACGCAGTATTTT.

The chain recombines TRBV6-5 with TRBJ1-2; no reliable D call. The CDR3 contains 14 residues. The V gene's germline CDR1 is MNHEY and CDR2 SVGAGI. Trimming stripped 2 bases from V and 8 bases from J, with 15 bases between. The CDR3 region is CASSYAGQVGGYTF. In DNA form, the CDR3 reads TGTGCCAGCAGTTACGCCGGCCAGGTCGGAGGCTACACCTTC.

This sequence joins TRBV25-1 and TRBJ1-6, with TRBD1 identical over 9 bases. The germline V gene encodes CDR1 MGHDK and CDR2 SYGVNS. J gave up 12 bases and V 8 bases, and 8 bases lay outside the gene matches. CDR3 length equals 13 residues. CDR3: CASGGQGNRPLHF. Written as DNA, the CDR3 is TGTGCCAGCGGGGGACAGGGAAACCGACCCCTCCACTTT.

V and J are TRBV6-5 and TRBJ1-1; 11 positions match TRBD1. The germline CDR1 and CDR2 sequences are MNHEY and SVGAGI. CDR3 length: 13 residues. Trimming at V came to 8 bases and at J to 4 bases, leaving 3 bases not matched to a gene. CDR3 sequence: CASLGTGGTEAFF. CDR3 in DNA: TGTGCCAGCCTAGGGACAGGGGGCACTGAAGCTTTCTTT.

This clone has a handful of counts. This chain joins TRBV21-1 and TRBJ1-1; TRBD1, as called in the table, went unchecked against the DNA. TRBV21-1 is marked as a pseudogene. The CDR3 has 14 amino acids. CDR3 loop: CASSKGRTGMQAFF. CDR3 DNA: TGTGCCAGCAGCAAAGGGAGGACAGGGATGCAAGCTTTCTTT.

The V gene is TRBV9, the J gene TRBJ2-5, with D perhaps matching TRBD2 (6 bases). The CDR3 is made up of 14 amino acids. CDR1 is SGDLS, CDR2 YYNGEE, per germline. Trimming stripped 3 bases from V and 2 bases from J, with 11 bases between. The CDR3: CASSAGTLQETQYF. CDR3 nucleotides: TGTGCCAGCAGCGCCGGGACTCTACAAGAGACCCAGTACTTC.

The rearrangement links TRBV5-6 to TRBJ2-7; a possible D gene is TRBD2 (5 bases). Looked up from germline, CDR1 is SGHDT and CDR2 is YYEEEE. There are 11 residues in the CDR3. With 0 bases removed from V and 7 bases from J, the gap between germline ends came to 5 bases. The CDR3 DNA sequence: TGTGCCAGCAGCTTGGGCGGGGAGCAGTACTTC. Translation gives CASSLGGEQYF.

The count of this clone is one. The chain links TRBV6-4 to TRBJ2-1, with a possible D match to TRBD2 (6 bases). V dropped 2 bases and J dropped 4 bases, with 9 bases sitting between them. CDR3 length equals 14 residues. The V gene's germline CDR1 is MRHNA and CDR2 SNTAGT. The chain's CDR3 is CASSDRGLYNEQFF. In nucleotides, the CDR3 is TGTGCCAGCAGTGACCGAGGACTATACAATGAGCAGTTCTTC.

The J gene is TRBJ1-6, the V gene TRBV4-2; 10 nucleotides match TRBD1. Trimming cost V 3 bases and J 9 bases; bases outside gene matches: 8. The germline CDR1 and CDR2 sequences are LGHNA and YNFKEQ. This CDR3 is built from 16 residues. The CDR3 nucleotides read TGTGCCAGCAGCCAGGGCCGGACAGGGGGAAGTTCACCCCTCCACTTT. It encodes CASSQGRTGGSSPLHF.

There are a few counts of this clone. The chain's CDR3 is CASSPVDSMNTEAFF. CDR3 nucleotides: TGTGCCAGCTCACCGGTGGACAGCATGAACACTGAAGCTTTCTTT. The chain couples TRBV18 to TRBJ1-1, with D possibly being TRBD1 (6 bases). Per the germline V gene, CDR1 is KGHSH and CDR2 is LQKENI. This CDR3 comprises 15 residues. Trimming stripped 3 bases from V and 0 bases from J, with 11 bases between.

CDR3 region: CASSRTQNTEAFF. Here the CDR3 DNA reads TGTGCCAGCAGTCGGACACAGAACACTGAAGCTTTCTTT. This chain links TRBV2 with TRBJ1-1, with D maybe TRBD1 (5 bases). The CDR3 runs to 13 residues. Trimming stripped 5 bases from V and 1 base from J, with 8 bases between. Germline assignment: CDR1 SNHLY and CDR2 FYNNEI.

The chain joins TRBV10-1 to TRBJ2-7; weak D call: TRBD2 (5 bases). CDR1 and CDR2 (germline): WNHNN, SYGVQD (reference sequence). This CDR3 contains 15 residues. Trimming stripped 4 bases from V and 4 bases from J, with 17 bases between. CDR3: CASSAIGSGLYEQYF. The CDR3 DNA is TGCGCCAGCAGTGCTATAGGGAGTGGATTATACGAGCAGTACTTC.

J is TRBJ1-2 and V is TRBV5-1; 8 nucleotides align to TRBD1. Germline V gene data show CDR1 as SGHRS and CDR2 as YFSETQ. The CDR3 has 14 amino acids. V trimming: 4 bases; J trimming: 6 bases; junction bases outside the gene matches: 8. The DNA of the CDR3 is TGCGCCAGCAGCCCACGGACAGGGTTGAATGGCTACACCTTC. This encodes CASSPRTGLNGYTF.

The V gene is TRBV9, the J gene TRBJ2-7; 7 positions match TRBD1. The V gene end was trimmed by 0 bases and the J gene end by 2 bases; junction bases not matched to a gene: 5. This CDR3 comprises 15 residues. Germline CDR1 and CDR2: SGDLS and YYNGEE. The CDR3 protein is CASSVGVTGPYEQYF. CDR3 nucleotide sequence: TGTGCCAGCAGCGTAGGGGTGACAGGGCCCTACGAGCAGTACTTC.

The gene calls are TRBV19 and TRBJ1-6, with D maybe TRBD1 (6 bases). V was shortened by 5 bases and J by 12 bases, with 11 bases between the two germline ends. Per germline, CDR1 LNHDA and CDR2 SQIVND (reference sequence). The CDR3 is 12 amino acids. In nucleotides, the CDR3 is TGTGCCAGTAGTGGACAGAAGGAACCCCTCCACTTT. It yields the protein CASSGQKEPLHF.

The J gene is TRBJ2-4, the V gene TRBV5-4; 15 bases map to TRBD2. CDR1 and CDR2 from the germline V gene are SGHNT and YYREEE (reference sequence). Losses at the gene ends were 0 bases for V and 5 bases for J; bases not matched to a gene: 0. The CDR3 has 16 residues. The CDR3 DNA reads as TGTGCCAGCAGCTTGGGGACTAGCGGGAGGGAAAACATTCAGTACTTC. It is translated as CASSLGTSGRENIQYF. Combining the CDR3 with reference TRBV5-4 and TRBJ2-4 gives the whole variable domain ETGVTQSPTHLIKTRGQQVTLRCSSQSGHNTVSWYQQALGQGPQFIFQYYREEENGRGNFPPRFSGLQFPNYSSELNVNALELDDSALYLCASSLGTSGRENIQYFGAGTRLSVL.

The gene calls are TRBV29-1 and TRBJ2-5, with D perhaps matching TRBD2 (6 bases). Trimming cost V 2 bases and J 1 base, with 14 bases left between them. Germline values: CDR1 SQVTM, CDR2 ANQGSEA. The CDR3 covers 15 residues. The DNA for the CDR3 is TGCAGCGTTGAAAAACTAGCCCTAACCCAAGAGACCCAGTACTTC. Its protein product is CSVEKLALTQETQYF.

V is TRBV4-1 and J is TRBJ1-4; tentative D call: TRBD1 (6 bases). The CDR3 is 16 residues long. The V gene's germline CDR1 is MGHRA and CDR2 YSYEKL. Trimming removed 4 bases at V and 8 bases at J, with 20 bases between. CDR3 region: CASSRQGGRGGEKLFF. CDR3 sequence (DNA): TGCGCCAGCAGCCGCCAAGGAGGCAGGGGTGGGGAAAAACTGTTTTTT.

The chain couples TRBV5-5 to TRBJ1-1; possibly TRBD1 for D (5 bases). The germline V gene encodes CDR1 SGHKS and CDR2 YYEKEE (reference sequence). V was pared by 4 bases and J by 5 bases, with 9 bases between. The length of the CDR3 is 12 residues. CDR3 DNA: TGTGCCAGCAGCCTCAGGGATACTGAAGCTTTCTTT. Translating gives CASSLRDTEAFF.

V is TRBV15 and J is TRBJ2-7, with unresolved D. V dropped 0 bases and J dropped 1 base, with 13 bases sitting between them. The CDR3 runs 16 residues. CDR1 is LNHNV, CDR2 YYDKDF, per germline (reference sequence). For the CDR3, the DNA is TGTGCCACCAGCAGAGATGTCCAGATCCCTTCCTACGAGCAGTACTTC. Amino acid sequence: CATSRDVQIPSYEQYF.

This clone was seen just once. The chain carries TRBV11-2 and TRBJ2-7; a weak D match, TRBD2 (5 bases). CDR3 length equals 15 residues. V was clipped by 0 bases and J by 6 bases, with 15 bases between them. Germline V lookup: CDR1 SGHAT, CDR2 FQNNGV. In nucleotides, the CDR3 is TGTGCCAGCAGCTTAGATCGAACGGGATGGGGCGAGCAGTACTTC. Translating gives CASSLDRTGWGEQYF. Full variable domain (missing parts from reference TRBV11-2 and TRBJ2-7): EAGVAQSPRYKIIEKRQSVAFWCNPISGHATLYWYQQILGQGPKLLIQFQNNGVVDDSQLPKDRFSAERLKGVDSTLKIQPAKLEDSAVYLCASSLDRTGWGEQYFGPGTRLTVT.

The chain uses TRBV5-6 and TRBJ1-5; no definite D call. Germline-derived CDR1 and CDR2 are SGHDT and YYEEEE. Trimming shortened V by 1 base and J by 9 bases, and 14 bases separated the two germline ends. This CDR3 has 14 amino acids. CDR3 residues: CASSLRGGRLPQHF. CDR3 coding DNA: TGTGCCAGCAGCTTGCGTGGAGGTAGGCTGCCCCAGCATTTT.

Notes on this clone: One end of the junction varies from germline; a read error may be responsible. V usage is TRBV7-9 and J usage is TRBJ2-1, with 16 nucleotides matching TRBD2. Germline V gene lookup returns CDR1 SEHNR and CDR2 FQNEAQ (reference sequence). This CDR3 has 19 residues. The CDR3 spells CSSSRDSQGLAGGYNEQFF. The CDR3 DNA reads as TGTTCCAGCAGCCGCGACAGCCAGGGACTAGCGGGAGGGTACAATGAGCAGTTCTTC.